This T cell receptor (beta chain) was recorded in a study of blood T cell repertoires in COVID-19 (dated by TCRdb to 2020 to 2022). Regarding the research as a whole: Samples covering the acute and convalescent phases of COVID-19 were provided by collaborators in the United States, Italy and Spain. Samples were obtained from the ongoing ImmuneRACE study (first 160 participants) and from about 1,300 subjects provided by 6 global collaborators. The sample metadata nearly always contained a de-identified subject ID, COVID-19 status, age in years and sex. Subjects who had been exposed to COVID-19, were actively infected with it, or had recovered from it provided the deeply sampled blood TCRbeta repertoires that made up the dataset. Where HLA class I and class II types were available, the types were taken from metadata supplied by the sample provider, not from assay-based typing. The material from the prospective study consisted of cDNA or gDNA derived from T cells, B-cell-depleted T cells, or PBMCs. A freely available public database, intended as a resource for researchers studying the immune response to SARS-CoV-2, is where the repertoires were released.

Paper-wide results and their limitations: How much clinical and demographic metadata was included differed by source and by participant, and the metadata was provided uncurated.

Whole blood was collected in K2EDTA tubes by collaborating institutions according to the institutions' own protocols. For TCRbeta analysis, collaborator samples were shipped as frozen whole blood, as isolated PBMCs, or as DNA extracted from either sample type. The junction shows trimming of 2 bases on V and 3 bases on J, and the gene matches do not reach 11 bases of it. The CDR3, from cysteine to phenylalanine, totals 17 residues. Just the 51-base CDR3 DNA is kept, in frame starting at base 1. CDR1 and CDR2, per the germline V gene (reference sequence), are MNHEY and SMNVEV. Remarks on this clone: Its antigen target is currently unknown. Per-base qualities were not stored, and no clone one base away is much larger.

TCRbeta CDR3 regions were amplified from genomic DNA using the immunoSEQ Assay, a bias-controlled multiplex PCR. The published analysis was carried out like this. The number of nucleated cells in each sample was estimated by amplification of reference gene primers within the assay. To quantify the absolute abundance of each unique TCRbeta CDR3 rearrangement, sequence reads were collapsed and filtered. For each sample, productive Simpson clonality was calculated by taking the square root of Simpson's diversity index across productive rearrangements. TCRdb retrieved this table from immuneACCESS and kept in-frame rearrangements only. Not all clones are present; in checked studies, unresolved V genes account for under half, and no reason is known for the remainder. Clone size and the V and J calls come from that table; the DNA yielded D and trimming. This sample gives some 70,000 clones in total; over 70% of them show up just once. The top ten constitute just over 8% of the sample.

The sequence is built from TRBV27 and TRBJ2-5, and TRBD1 matches 8 of the central bases. This TCR derives from a man in his fifties or sixties with active COVID-19. The sequenced material came from peripheral blood. In nucleotide form, the sequence is TGTGCCAGCAGTTTAAGGTCGGCAGGGGGCATTAAAGAGACCCAGTACTTC. This sequence encodes CASSLRSAGGIKETQYF.